The 5 T cell receptor beta chains presented below share a single source sample, sequenced in a study of shared T cell receptors in the human thymus. TCRdb keeps only in-frame clones here, not all; method: immunoSEQ multiplex PCR. In the table there are about 660,000 clones, 87% of which are singletons. The same data also went into a second study, on human thymus T cells.

Sequenced input: thymocytes. These receptors all stem from a boy under three years old with a congenital heart defect.

This clone occurred once. The genes are TRBV6-1 and TRBJ1-4, with TRBD1 matching over 11 bases. The CDR3 has 13 residues. The ends lost 4 bases at V and 10 bases at J; junction bases unmatched: 2. Germline assignment: CDR1 MNHNS and CDR2 SASEGT. CDR3 bases: TGTGCCAGCAGTGGGACAGGGGGCGGAAAACTGTTTTTT. Translation: CASSGTGGGKLFF.

The rearrangement uses TRBV10-2 and TRBJ2-1; TRBD2 matches 12 bases. From germline, CDR1 is WSHSY and CDR2 SAAADI. This CDR3 has 17 amino acids. The ends lost 6 bases at V and 4 bases at J; junction bases unmatched: 10. As DNA, the CDR3 is TGCGCCAGCAGCCAGACTAGCGGGAGACCATTTTACAATGAGCAGTTCTTC. Amino acid sequence: CASSQTSGRPFYNEQFF.

This clone appeared once. The rearrangement links TRBV5-8 to TRBJ1-2, with D hard to call. There are 14 residues in the CDR3. CDR1 SGHTS and CDR2 YDEGEE come from the germline V gene. V was pared by 4 bases and J by 4 bases, with 14 bases between. CDR3 residues: CASSQGSPIYGYTF. CDR3 sequence (DNA): TGTGCCAGCAGCCAAGGGAGCCCCATCTATGGCTACACCTTC.

A remark on this clone: Other nucleotide sequences from this sample produce the same CDR3. The chain joins TRBV6-5 to TRBJ1-6, with a weak D call TRBD1 (6 bases). With 2 bases removed from V and 8 bases from J, the gap between germline ends came to 16 bases. Germline CDR1 reads MNHEY; CDR2 reads SVGAGI. The CDR3 runs 16 residues. CDR3 nucleotide sequence: TGTGCCAGCAGTTACCGGGACATAGAGCAAGATTCACCCCTCCACTTT. This sequence encodes CASSYRDIEQDSPLHF.

The chain uses TRBV28 and TRBJ1-2, with TRBD1 identical over 8 bases. Germline lookup yields CDR1 MDHEN and CDR2 SYDVKM. J lost 1 base, V lost 4 bases, and 5 bases had no gene match. This CDR3 is built from 15 residues. CDR3 in amino acids: CASSSPGQVNYGYTF. Here the CDR3 DNA reads TGTGCCAGCAGTTCCCCGGGACAGGTTAACTATGGCTACACCTTC.